This T cell receptor (beta chain) was sequenced during a study of CD4 T cell repertoires in COVID-19. On this clone: Its specificity is unknown.

Study outcomes and limitations: Between roughly 7 and 25% of SARS-CoV-2 clonotypes also appeared in SARS-CoV and/or HKU1 spike cultures.

The memory T cells were sequenced right after ex vivo isolation, without culture. The data were produced by immunoSEQ multiplex PCR, yet TCRdb's version contains in-frame clones alone and is incomplete. The sample includes 20,000 or so clones, 80% to 90% of them seen just once. CDR1 and CDR2 (germline): MNHNS, SASEGT. The junction had 5 bases not matched to a gene; V was cut back by 2 bases and J by 7 bases. CDR3 length equals 14 residues. Specimen: central memory CD4+ T cells from blood, collected before the COVID-19 pandemic. This chain uses TRBV6-1 with TRBJ2-7; 10 nucleotides align to TRBD2. The clonotype originates from a human donor who had COVID-19. The chain's CDR3 is CASSEPGLADEQYF. The CDR3 region has the DNA TGTGCCAGCAGTGAACCCGGACTAGCGGATGAGCAGTACTTC.